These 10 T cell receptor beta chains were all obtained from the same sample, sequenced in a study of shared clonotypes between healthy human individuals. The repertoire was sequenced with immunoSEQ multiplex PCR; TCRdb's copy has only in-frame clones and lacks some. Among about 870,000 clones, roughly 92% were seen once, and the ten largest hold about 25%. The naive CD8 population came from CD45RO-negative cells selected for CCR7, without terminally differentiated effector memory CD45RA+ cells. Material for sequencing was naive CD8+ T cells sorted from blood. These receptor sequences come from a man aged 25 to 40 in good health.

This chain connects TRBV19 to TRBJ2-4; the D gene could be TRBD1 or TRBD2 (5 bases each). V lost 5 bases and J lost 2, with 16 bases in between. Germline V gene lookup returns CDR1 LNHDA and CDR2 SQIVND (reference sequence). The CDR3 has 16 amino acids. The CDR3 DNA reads TGTGCCAGTAGTCCCGTTGAGGGGCAAACCAAAAACATTCAGTACTTC. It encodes CASSPVEGQTKNIQYF.

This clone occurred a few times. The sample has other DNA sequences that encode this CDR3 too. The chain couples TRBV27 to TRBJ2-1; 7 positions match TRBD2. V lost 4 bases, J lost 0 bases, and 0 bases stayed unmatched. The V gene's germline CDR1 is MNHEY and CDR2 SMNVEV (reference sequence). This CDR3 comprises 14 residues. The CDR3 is CASSSGGSYNEQFF. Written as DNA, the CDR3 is TGTGCCAGCAGTTCGGGGGGCTCCTACAATGAGCAGTTCTTC.

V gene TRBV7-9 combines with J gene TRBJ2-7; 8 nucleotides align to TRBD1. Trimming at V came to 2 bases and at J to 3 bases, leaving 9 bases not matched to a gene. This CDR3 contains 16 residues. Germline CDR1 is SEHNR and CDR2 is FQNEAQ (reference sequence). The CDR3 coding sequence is TGTGCCAGCAGCTTAAGGGATCCTGGACAGGGCTACGAGCAGTACTTC. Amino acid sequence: CASSLRDPGQGYEQYF. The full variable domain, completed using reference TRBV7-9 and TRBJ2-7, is DTGVSQNPRHKITKRGQNVTFRCDPISEHNRLYWYRQTLGQGPEFLTYFQNEAQLEKSRLLSDRFSAERPKGSFSTLEIQRTEQGDSAMYLCASSLRDPGQGYEQYFGPGTRLTVT.

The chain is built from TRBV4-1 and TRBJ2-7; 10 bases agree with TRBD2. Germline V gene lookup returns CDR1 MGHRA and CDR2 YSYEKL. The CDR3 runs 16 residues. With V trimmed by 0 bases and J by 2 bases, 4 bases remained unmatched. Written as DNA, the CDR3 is TGCGCCAGCAGCCAAGAGGGAGGACTAGCGGCCTACGAGCAGTACTTC. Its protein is CASSQEGGLAAYEQYF.

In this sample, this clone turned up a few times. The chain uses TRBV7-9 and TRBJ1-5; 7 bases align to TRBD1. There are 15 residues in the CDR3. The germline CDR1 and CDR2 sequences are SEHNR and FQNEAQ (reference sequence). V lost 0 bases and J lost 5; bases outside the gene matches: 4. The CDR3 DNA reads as TGTGCCAGCAGCTTAGCGGGACAGCGCTATCAGCCCCAGCATTTT. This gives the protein CASSLAGQRYQPQHF.

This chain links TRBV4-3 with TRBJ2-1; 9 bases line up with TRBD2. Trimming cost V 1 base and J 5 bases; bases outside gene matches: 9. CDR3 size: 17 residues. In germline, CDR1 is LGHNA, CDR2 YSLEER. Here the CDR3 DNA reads TGCGCCAGCAGCCAAGCTAGCGGGACGCTCGACAACAATGAGCAGTTCTTC. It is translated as CASSQASGTLDNNEQFF.

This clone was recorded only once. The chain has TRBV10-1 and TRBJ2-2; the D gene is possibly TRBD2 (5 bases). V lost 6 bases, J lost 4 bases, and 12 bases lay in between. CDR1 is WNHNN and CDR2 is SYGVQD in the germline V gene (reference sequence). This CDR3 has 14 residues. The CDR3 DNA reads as TGCGCCAGCAGGGAGGTAGCGTTCACCGGGGAGCTGTTTTTT. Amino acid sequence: CASREVAFTGELFF.

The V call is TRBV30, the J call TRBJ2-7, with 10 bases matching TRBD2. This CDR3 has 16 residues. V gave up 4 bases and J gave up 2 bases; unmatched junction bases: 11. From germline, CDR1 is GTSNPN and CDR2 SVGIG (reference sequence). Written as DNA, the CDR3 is TGTGCCTGGAACCCTCCAACTAGCGGGAAGGCCTACGAGCAGTACTTC. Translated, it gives CAWNPPTSGKAYEQYF.

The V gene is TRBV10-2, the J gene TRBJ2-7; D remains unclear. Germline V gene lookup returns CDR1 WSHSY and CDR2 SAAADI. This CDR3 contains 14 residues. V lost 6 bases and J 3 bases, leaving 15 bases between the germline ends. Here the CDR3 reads CASRGGERSYEQYF. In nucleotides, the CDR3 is TGCGCCAGCAGGGGCGGTGAGAGGAGCTACGAGCAGTACTTC.

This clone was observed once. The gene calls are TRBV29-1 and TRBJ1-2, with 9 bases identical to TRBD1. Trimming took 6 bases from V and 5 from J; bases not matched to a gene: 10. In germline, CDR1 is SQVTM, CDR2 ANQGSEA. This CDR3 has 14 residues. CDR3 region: CSVPDRGGLYGYTF. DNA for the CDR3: TGCAGCGTCCCCGACAGGGGGGGGCTTTATGGCTACACCTTC.